The present entry profiles one T cell receptor beta chain with its context. No antigen is known for it. Other DNA sequences in the sample encode the same CDR3. This CDR3 contains 15 residues. Germline values: CDR1 SGHRS, CDR2 YFSETQ. V shed 4 bases, J shed 4 bases, and the junction held 4 bases outside the gene matches. The sample originates from a study of follicular helper T cells after annual influenza vaccination. Study-level information: Blood was drawn on days 0, 7 and 28 after vaccination. Across the 2013-2014, 2014-2015 and 2015-2016 vaccination seasons, some subjects were resampled.

General study points: Day 7 ICOS+CD38+ clones were most often found later in ICOS-CD38- cTfh cells. The much larger non-cTfh compartments may have been undersampled.

Time point described: 2014-2015 season, pre-vaccination. The method was immunoSEQ multiplex PCR; TCRdb's version includes in-frame clones alone and lacks a portion of them. Here the sample spans around 13,000 clones, about 73% being singletons. Sequenced here: CXCR5- memory CD4+ T cells sorted from blood, sampled on the day of influenza vaccination. The sequence derives from an adult who received the influenza vaccine. V usage is TRBV5-1 and J usage is TRBJ2-1; 11 nucleotides agree with TRBD2. The CDR3 region is CASSGVAGGYNEQFF. Here the CDR3 DNA reads TGCGCCAGCAGCGGGGTAGCGGGGGGGTACAATGAGCAGTTCTTC.